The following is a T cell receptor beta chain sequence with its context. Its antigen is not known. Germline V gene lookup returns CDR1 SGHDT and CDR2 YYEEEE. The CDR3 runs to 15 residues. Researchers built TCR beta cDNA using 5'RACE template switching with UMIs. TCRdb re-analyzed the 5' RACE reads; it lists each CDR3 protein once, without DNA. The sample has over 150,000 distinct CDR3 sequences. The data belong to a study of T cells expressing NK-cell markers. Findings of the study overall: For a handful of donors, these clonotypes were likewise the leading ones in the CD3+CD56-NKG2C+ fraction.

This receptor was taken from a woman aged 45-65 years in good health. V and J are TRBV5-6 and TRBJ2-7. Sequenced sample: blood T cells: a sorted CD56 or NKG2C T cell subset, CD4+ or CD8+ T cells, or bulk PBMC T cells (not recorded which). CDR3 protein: CASSLEAEPSYEQYF. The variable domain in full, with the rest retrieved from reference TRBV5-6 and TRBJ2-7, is DAGVTQSPTHLIKTRGQQVTLRCSPKSGHDTVSWYQQALGQGPQFIFQYYEEEERQRGNFPDRFSGHQFPNYSSELNVNALLLGDSALYLCASSLEAEPSYEQYFGPGTRLTVT.